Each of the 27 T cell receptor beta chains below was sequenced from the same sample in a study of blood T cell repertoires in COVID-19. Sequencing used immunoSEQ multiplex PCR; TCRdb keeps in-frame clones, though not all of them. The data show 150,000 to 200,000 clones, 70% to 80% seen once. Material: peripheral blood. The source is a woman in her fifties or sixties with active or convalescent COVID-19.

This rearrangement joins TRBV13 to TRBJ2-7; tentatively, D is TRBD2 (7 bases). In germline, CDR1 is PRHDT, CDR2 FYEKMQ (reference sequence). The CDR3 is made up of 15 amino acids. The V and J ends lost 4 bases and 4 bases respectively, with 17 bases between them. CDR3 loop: CASSSRGGQGYEQYF. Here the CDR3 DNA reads TGTGCCAGCAGCTCTAGGGGGGGGCAGGGATACGAGCAGTACTTC.

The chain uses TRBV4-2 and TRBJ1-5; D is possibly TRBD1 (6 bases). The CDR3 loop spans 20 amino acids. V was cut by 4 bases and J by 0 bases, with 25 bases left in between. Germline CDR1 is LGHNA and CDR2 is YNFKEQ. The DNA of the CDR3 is TGTGCCAGCAGCCCCACCCGGGGAAGGGGGGGCCCTGATAGCAATCAGCCCCAGCATTTT. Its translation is CASSPTRGRGGPDSNQPQHF.

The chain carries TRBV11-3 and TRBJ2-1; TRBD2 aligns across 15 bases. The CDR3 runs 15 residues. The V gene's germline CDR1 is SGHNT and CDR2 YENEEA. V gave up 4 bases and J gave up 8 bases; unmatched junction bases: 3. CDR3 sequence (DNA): TGTGCCAGCAGCTCCGGACTAGCGGGGGGGCATGAGCAGTTCTTC. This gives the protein CASSSGLAGGHEQFF. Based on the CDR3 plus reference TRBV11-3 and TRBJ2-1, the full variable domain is EAGVVQSPRYKIIEKKQPVAFWCNPISGHNTLYWYLQNLGQGPELLIRYENEEAVDDSQLPKDRFSAERLKGVDSTLKIQPAELGDSAVYLCASSSGLAGGHEQFFGPGTRLTVL.

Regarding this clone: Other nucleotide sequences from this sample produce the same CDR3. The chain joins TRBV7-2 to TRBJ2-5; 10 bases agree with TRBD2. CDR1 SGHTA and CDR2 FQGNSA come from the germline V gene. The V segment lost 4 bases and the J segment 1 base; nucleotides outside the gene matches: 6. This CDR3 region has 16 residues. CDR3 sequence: CASSSQRGGFQETQYF. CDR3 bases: TGTGCCAGCAGCTCTCAGCGGGGGGGATTCCAAGAGACCCAGTACTTC.

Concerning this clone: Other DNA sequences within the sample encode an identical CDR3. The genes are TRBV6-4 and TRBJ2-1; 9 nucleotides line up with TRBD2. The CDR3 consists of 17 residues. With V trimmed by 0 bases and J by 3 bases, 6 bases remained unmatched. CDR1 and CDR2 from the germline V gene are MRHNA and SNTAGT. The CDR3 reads CASSDSGSGGGYNEQFF. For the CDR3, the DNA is TGTGCCAGCAGTGACTCGGGTAGCGGGGGAGGCTACAATGAGCAGTTCTTC.

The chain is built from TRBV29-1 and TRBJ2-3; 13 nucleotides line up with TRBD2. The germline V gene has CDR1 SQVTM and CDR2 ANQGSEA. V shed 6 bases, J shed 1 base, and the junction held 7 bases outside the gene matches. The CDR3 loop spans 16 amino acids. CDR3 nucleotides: TGCAGCGTGACCGGACTAGCGGGAGTCGGCACAGATACGCAGTATTTT. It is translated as CSVTGLAGVGTDTQYF.

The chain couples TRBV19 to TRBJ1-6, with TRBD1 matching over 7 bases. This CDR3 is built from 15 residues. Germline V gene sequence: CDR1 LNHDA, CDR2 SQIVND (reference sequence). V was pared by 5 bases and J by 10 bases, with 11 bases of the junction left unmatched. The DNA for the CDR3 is TGTGCCAGTAGTTCCACCCGGGACAGACGGTCACCCCTCCACTTT. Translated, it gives CASSSTRDRRSPLHF.

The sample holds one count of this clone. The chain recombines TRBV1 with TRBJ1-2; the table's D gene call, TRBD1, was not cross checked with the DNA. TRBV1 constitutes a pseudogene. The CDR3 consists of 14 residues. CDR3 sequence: CTSSRIRDSYGYTF. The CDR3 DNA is TGCACCAGCAGCCGAATCCGGGACAGCTATGGCTACACCTTC.

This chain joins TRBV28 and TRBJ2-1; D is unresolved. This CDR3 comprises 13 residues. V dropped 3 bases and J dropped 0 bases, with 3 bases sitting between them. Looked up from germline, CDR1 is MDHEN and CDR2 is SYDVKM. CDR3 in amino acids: CASSFGSYNEQFF. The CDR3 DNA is TGTGCCAGCAGTTTCGGCTCCTACAATGAGCAGTTCTTC.

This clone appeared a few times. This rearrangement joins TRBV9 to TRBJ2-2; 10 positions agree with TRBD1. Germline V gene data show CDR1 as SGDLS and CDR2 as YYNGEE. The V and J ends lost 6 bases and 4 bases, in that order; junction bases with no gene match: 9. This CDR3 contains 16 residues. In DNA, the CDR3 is TGTGCCAGCACCCCACGACAGGGGGCGGGCACCGGGGAGCTGTTTTTT. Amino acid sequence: CASTPRQGAGTGELFF.

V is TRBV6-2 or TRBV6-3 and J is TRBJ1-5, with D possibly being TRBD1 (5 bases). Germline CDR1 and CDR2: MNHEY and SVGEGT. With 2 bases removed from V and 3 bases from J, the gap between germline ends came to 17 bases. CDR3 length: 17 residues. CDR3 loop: CASSYRAPQASNQPQHF. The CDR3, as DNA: TGTGCCAGCAGTTACCGGGCGCCACAGGCCTCCAATCAGCCCCAGCATTTT.

CDR3 amino acids: CASSHLRDNNQPQHF. The CDR3 nucleotides are TGTGCCAGCAGCCACCTCCGGGACAATAATCAGCCCCAGCATTTT. The chain links TRBV4-2 to TRBJ1-5; a possible D gene is TRBD1 (6 bases). The CDR3 sequence is 15 residues long. V lost 3 bases, J lost 4 bases, and 13 bases lay in between. From germline, CDR1 is LGHNA and CDR2 YNFKEQ.

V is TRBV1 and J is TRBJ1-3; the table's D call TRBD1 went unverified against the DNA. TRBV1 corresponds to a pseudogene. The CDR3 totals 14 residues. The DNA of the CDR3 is TGCACCAAGAAGAAGGGGGACTCTGGAAACACCATATATTTT. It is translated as CTKKKGDSGNTIYF.

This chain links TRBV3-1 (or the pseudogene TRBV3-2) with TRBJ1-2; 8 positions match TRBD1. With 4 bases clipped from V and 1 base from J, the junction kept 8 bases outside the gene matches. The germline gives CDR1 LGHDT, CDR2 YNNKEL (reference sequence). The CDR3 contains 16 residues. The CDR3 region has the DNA TGTGCCAGCAGCCCCAGGGGGCACCTCGATAACTATGGCTACACCTTC. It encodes CASSPRGHLDNYGYTF.

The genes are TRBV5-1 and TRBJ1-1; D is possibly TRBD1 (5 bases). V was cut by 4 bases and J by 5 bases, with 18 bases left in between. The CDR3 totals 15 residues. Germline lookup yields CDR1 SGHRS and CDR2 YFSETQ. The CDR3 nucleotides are TGCGCCAGCAGCCCCCTGTCGGGGGGAAGTACTGAAGCTTTCTTT. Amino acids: CASSPLSGGSTEAFF.

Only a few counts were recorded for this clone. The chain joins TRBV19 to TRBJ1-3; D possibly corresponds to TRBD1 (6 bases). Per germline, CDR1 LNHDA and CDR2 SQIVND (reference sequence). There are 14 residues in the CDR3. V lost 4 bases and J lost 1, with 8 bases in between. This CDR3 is CASSTDRSGNTIYF. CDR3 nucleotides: TGTGCCAGTAGTACAGACAGGTCTGGAAACACCATATATTTT.

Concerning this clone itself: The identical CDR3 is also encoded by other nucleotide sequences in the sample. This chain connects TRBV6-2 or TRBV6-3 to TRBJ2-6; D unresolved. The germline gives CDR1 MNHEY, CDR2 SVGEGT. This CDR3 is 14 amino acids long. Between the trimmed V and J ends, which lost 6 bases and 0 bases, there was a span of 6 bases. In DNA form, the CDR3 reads TGTGCCAGCAGCAGGAGCTCTGGGGCCAACGTCCTGACTTTC. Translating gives CASSRSSGANVLTF.

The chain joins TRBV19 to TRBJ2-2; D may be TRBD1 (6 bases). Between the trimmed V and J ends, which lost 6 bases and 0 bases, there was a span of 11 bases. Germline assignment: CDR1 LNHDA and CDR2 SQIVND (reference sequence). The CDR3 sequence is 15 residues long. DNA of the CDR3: TGTGCCAGTAGGGCTAGACAGGCGAACACCGGGGAGCTGTTTTTT. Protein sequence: CASRARQANTGELFF.

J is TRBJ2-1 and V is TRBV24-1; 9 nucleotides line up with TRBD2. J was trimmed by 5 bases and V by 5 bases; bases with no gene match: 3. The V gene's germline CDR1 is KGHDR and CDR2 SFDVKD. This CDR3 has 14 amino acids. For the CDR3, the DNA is TGTGCCACCAGTGGTAGCGGGAGCGACAATGAGCAGTTCTTC. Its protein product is CATSGSGSDNEQFF.

The CDR3 sequence is CASSLAEAGELFF. As DNA, the CDR3 is TGTGCCAGCAGCTTAGCGGAGGCCGGGGAGCTGTTTTTT. The chain couples TRBV7-9 to TRBJ2-2, with TRBD2 as a possible D gene (5 bases). Trimming took off 0 bases at V and 6 bases at J, with 5 bases between the two ends. Germline values: CDR1 SEHNR, CDR2 FQNEAQ (reference sequence). CDR3 length: 13 amino acids. Variable domain in full (rest from reference TRBV7-9 and TRBJ2-2): DTGVSQNPRHKITKRGQNVTFRCDPISEHNRLYWYRQTLGQGPEFLTYFQNEAQLEKSRLLSDRFSAERPKGSFSTLEIQRTEQGDSAMYLCASSLAEAGELFFGEGSRLTVL.

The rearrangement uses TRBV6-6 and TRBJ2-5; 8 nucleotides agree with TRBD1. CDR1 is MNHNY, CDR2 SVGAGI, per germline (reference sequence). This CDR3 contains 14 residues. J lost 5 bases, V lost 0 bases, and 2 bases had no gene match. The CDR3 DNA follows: TGTGCCAGCAGTTACTCGCAGGGGGCGGAGACCCAGTACTTC. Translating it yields CASSYSQGAETQYF.

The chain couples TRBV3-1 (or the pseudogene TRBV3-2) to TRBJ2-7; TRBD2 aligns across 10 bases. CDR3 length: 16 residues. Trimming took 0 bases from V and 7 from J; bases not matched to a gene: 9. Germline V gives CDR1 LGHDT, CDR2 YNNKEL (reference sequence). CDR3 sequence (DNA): TGTGCCAGCAGCCAAGAGTCGCTAGCGGGGGCGAGTGAGCAGTACTTC. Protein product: CASSQESLAGASEQYF.

Here the CDR3 DNA reads TGTGCCAGCAGTGAAGCGAACATCCAAGAGACCCAGTACTTC. Translated, it gives CASSEANIQETQYF. V and J are TRBV2 and TRBJ2-5; D is unclear. V was cut by 0 bases and J by 1 base, with 6 bases left in between. The CDR3 covers 14 residues. Germline CDR1 and CDR2: SNHLY and FYNNEI.

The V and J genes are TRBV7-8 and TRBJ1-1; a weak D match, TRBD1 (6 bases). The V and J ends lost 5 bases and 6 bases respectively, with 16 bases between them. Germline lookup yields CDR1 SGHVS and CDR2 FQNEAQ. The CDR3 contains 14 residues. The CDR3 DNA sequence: TGTGCCAGCAGCCCAGGACAGCGAATCGCTGAAGCTTTCTTT. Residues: CASSPGQRIAEAFF.

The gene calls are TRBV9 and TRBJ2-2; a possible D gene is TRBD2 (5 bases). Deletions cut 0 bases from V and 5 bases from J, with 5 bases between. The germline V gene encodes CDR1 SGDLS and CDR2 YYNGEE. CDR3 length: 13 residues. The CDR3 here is CASSVGGTGELFF. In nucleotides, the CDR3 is TGTGCCAGCAGCGTAGGAGGGACCGGGGAGCTGTTTTTT.

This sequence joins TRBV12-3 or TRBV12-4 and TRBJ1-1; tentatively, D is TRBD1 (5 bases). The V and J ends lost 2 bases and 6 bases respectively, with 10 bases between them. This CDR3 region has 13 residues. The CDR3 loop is CASSLQGYAEAFF. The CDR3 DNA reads TGTGCCAGCAGTTTACAGGGATACGCTGAAGCTTTCTTT.

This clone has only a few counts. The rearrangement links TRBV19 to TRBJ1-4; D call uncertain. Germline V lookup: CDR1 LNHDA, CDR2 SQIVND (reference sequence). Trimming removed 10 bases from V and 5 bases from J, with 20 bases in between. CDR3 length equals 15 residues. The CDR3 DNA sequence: TGTGCCACCGGAGGGCTCCGGACGGGGAATGAAAAACTGTTTTTT. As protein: CATGGLRTGNEKLFF.